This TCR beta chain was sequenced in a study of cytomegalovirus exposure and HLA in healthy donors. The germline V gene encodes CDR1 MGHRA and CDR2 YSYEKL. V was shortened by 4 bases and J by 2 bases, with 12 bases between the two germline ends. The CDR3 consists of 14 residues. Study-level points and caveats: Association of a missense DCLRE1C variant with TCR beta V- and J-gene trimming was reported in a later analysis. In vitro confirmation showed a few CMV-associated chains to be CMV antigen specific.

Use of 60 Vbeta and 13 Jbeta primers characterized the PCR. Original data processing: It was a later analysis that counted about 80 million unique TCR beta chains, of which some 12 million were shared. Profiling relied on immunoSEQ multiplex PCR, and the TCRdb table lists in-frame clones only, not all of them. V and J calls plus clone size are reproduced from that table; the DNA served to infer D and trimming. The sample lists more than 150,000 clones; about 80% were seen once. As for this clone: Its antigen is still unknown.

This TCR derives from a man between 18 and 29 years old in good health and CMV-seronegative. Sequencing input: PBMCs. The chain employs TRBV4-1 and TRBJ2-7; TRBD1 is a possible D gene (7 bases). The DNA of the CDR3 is TGCGCCAGCAGCCTGCAGGGGGGAACCTACGAGCAGTACTTC. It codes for CASSLQGGTYEQYF.